The rows below give T cell receptor beta chains drawn from one sample of a study of blood T cell repertoires in COVID-19. Libraries were prepared by immunoSEQ multiplex PCR; TCRdb keeps only in-frame clonotypes and omits some of them. Altogether roughly 200,000 clones are present, roughly 87% being singletons, with the ten largest covering about 2.1%. Material: PBMCs or T cells enriched from blood (not recorded which). These receptors originate from a woman in her thirties or forties with acute COVID-19. The CDR3 runs from the conserved cysteine through the conserved F or W. The D gene is left open where the match is weak.

CDR3nt: TGCGCCAGCAGCCTAATAGTCCGGGGGAGGACTTTCTTT; CDR3aa: CASSLIVRGRTFF; d_gene: .; v_gene: TRBV4-1; j_gene: TRBJ1-1
CDR3nt: TGTGCCAGCAGCTTTGTTAGCTTATATGAGCAGTTCTTC; CDR3aa: CASSFVSLYEQFF; d_gene: .; v_gene: TRBV7-8; j_gene: TRBJ2-1
CDR3nt: TGTGCCAGCACCCAAATTGGCAGGGGGAATTCACCCCTCCACTTT; CDR3aa: CASTQIGRGNSPLHF; d_gene: TRBD1; v_gene: TRBV28; j_gene: TRBJ1-6
CDR3nt: TGTGCCAGCAGCGGGCTAGCGGCGGGGGGCACAGATACGCAGTATTTT; CDR3aa: CASSGLAAGGTDTQYF; d_gene: TRBD2; v_gene: TRBV2; j_gene: TRBJ2-3
CDR3nt: TGTGCCAGCAGCCCCCTGTCTAGCGGGGGGGACACTTGGCGCACAGATACGCAGTATTTT; CDR3aa: CASSPLSSGGDTWRTDTQYF; d_gene: TRBD2; v_gene: TRBV3-1/TRBV3-2; j_gene: TRBJ2-3
CDR3nt: TGCGCCAGCAGCCAAGGGGCAGGGGATAATTCACCCCTCCACTTT; CDR3aa: CASSQGAGDNSPLHF; d_gene: .; v_gene: TRBV4-1; j_gene: TRBJ1-6
CDR3nt: TGTGCCAGCAGCCCGAGCGGGGGGGCCGAGCCGGCAGATACGCAGTATTTT; CDR3aa: CASSPSGGAEPADTQYF; d_gene: TRBD2; v_gene: TRBV11-2; j_gene: TRBJ2-3
CDR3nt: TGTGCGAGCCGGGACAGGGGGGCTGGGGCCAACGTCCTGACTTTC; CDR3aa: CASRDRGAGANVLTF; d_gene: TRBD1; v_gene: TRBV19; j_gene: TRBJ2-6
CDR3nt: TGCGCCAGCAGCCACAGGGGGATATCCTATGGCTACACCTTC; CDR3aa: CASSHRGISYGYTF; d_gene: TRBD1; v_gene: TRBV4-3; j_gene: TRBJ1-2
CDR3nt: TGTGCCAGCACTGAGTCCACCTTC; CDR3aa: CASTESTF; d_gene: .; v_gene: TRBV21-1; j_gene: TRBJ1-2